This T cell receptor beta chain was sequenced in a study of CD4 T cells in relation to SARS-CoV-2 and coronaviruses. Study context: After approximately 10 days of antigen culture, PBMC TCR beta CDR3s were sequenced.

Points from the study as a whole: The cross-reactivity analysis covered only spike protein, not other viral proteins. Samples before the pandemic and after infection were not matched within any donor.

Concerning this clone itself: Its antigen is not known.

Before the COVID-19 pandemic, during about 2010-2018, CD4+ T cells were taken from unexposed donors. Isolation of CD4+ T cells took place after around 11 days in culture. As cell numbers allowed, unexposed-donor CD4+ T cells faced SARS-CoV-2 S/N and four cold-coronavirus spikes. Libraries were prepared by immunoSEQ multiplex PCR; TCRdb keeps only in-frame clonotypes and omits some of them. The data contain under 20,000 clones, about 80% of them singletons. Sequencing was performed on CD4+ T cells from PBMCs, cultured in vitro. This receptor was obtained from a human donor in good health.

CDR3 residues: CASSLLGLAETPEQFF. CDR3 sequence (DNA): TGTGCCAGCAGCCTGCTGGGACTAGCGGAAACCCCTGAGCAGTTCTTC. The chain recombines TRBV11-2 with TRBJ2-1, with 11 bases matching TRBD2. V lost 5 bases to trimming and J lost 9 bases; unmatched junction nucleotides: 12. Germline V lookup: CDR1 SGHAT, CDR2 FQNNGV. CDR3 length equals 16 residues.